Shown below are 7 T cell receptor beta chains from a single sample sequenced in a study of glioma-infiltrating T cells after dendritic cell vaccination. Method: immunoSEQ multiplex PCR; TCRdb's copy keeps in-frame clones and lacks some. The repertoire holds tens of thousands of clones, around nine tenths seen once, with about 3% in the top ten. Here the sequenced sample was blood, taken before dendritic cell vaccination. All receptors derive from a human donor with glioblastoma.

The chain couples TRBV28 to TRBJ2-7; 9 nucleotides match TRBD1. The CDR3 has 16 residues. Trimming removed 3 bases from V and 0 bases from J; junction bases left unmatched: 6. Looked up from germline, CDR1 is MDHEN and CDR2 is SYDVKM. The CDR3 DNA reads TGTGCCAGCAGTTTCCGCGGACAGGGGCGCTCCTACGAGCAGTACTTC. Its translation is CASSFRGQGRSYEQYF.

The V call is TRBV11-3, the J call TRBJ2-5; D gene uncertain. The CDR3 runs to 11 residues. Trimming took off 5 bases at V and 6 bases at J, with 7 bases between the two ends. In germline, CDR1 is SGHNT, CDR2 YENEEA. Written as DNA, the CDR3 is TGTGCCAGCAGCCGTGTAAAGACCCAGTACTTC. It is translated as CASSRVKTQYF.

The J gene is TRBJ1-1, the V gene TRBV18; D perhaps matches TRBD1 (5 bases). Germline CDR1 KGHSH, CDR2 LQKENI. CDR3 length equals 15 residues. Trimming removed 3 bases at V and 4 bases at J, with 15 bases between. CDR3 bases: TGTGCCAGCTCACCCTCCTTCTCGCAGGGCACTGAAGCTTTCTTT. This codes for CASSPSFSQGTEAFF.

The chain joins TRBV7-8 to TRBJ2-3; weak D call: TRBD1 (5 bases). The CDR3 sequence is 14 residues long. Trimming cost V 4 bases and J 11 bases, with 19 bases left between them. Germline V CDR1 and CDR2: SGHVS, FQNEAQ. The CDR3 loop reads CASSSEMGPPGQYF. The CDR3, as DNA: TGTGCCAGCAGCTCCGAGATGGGGCCCCCAGGGCAGTATTTT.

The V and J genes are TRBV18 and TRBJ2-1; D remains unclear. CDR3 length equals 15 residues. Germline lookup yields CDR1 KGHSH and CDR2 LQKENI. V shed 0 bases and J shed 0 bases, with 6 bases lying between them. CDR3 protein: CASSPPKSSYNEQFF. DNA of the CDR3: TGTGCCAGCTCACCACCGAAGAGCTCCTACAATGAGCAGTTCTTC. The full variable domain, rest sourced from reference TRBV18 and TRBJ2-1, is NAGVMQNPRHLVRRRGQEARLRCSPMKGHSHVYWYRQLPEEGLKFMVYLQKENIIDESGMPKERFSAEFPKEGPSILRIQQVVRGDSAAYFCASSPPKSSYNEQFFGPGTRLTVL.

This chain links TRBV27 with TRBJ1-2, with D unresolved. Germline V gene lookup returns CDR1 MNHEY and CDR2 SMNVEV (reference sequence). The CDR3 has 13 amino acids. Trimming pared 2 bases from V and 8 bases from J, leaving 12 bases between. The CDR3 loop reads CASSLRAGGGYTF. CDR3 coding DNA: TGTGCCAGCAGTTTAAGGGCAGGAGGGGGCTACACCTTC.

The chain combines TRBV7-9 with TRBJ1-2; the match to TRBD1 covers 7 bases. CDR3 length equals 14 residues. Germline values: CDR1 SEHNR, CDR2 FQNEAQ (reference sequence). V was clipped by 2 bases and J by 8 bases; unmatched bases: 8. This CDR3 reads CASSLTTGFGGYTF. CDR3 DNA sequence: TGTGCCAGCAGCTTAACGACAGGGTTTGGAGGCTACACCTTC.